This T cell receptor (beta chain) is drawn from a study of shared clonotypes between healthy human individuals. Study context: The study drew on a couple of women and three men aged 18 to 49 as donors.

Study-wide findings and caveats: The naive CD4 repertoires of a handful of donors were compared, and around 5% of clonotypes were shared.

Replicate PCRs run on sorted subsets employed roughly 180 ng DNA, roughly 30,000 T cell genomes. In the study's own analysis: Because ImmunoSEQ provided only junction sequences with no quality scores, the filtering differed. Sequencing was performed with immunoSEQ multiplex PCR; in TCRdb, only in-frame clones are kept and a portion is missing. V and J calls and clone size are those listed in that table; D and trimming were worked out from the DNA. This repertoire shows 600,000 or so clones, about 98% found once; its top ten account for 0.3% to 0.35%. The naive CD8 fraction comprised CD45RO-negative cells positively selected for CCR7 and excluded terminally differentiated effector memory CD45RA+ cells. J gave up 12 bases and V 6 bases, and 12 bases lay outside the gene matches. This CDR3 spans 14 amino acids. Germline V gene data show CDR1 as SGHTA and CDR2 as FQGNSA. Note on this clone: Antigen specificity is unknown.

V usage is TRBV7-2 and J usage is TRBJ2-1; 9 bases are shared with TRBD2. The clonotype comes from a man aged 25-40 years in good health. Input material: naive CD8+ T cells sorted from blood. This CDR3 reads CASSSGTSPDGQFF. The CDR3 coding sequence is TGTGCCAGCAGTTCCGGGACTAGCCCAGATGGGCAGTTCTTC.